This TCR beta chain was obtained from a study of blood T cell repertoires in COVID-19. CDR3 length: 14 residues. Per the germline V gene, CDR1 is SGHNT and CDR2 is YENEEA. With V trimmed by 4 bases and J by 6 bases, 8 bases remained unmatched. Libraries were prepared by immunoSEQ multiplex PCR; TCRdb keeps only in-frame clonotypes and omits some of them. Found here are fewer than 300,000 clones, 84% of them singletons; the top ten hold about a sixth. This rearrangement joins TRBV11-3 to TRBJ1-1; 7 bases map to TRBD1. The specimen was peripheral blood. This receptor was identified in a person aged 65 to 85 with COVID-19, enrolled during active disease. CDR3 region: CASSSGQVGAEAFF. CDR3 DNA: TGTGCCAGCAGCTCAGGACAGGTCGGAGCTGAAGCTTTCTTT.